These T cell receptor beta chains were read from a single sample in a study of immune evolution from preneoplasia to lung adenocarcinoma. The assay was immunoSEQ multiplex PCR, and TCRdb's table has in-frame clones only and misses some. The table lists around 4,000 clones, roughly 84% of them singletons, with 3.2% in the top ten. The sample comprised FFPE minimally invasive lung adenocarcinoma tissue. The receptors stem from a person aged 65 to 85 with lung adenocarcinoma. Both conserved end residues are part of each CDR3. A D gene is named only where the DNA matches it firmly. Not all rows give a size; the values are once, few, many and, for expanded clones, a class.

size: once; J: TRBJ2-5; D: NA; V: TRBV11-2; CDR3: CASSYRETQYF; DNA: TGTGCCAGCAGCTACCGGGAGACCCAGTACTTC
size: NA; J: TRBJ2-7; D: NA; V: TRBV2; CDR3: CASRIGDHEQYF; DNA: TGTGCCAGCAGGATAGGGGACCACGAGCAGTACTTC
size: NA; J: TRBJ1-3; D: TRBD1; V: TRBV7-2; CDR3: CASSFWTGSGNTIYF; DNA: TGTGCCAGCAGCTTCTGGACAGGGTCCGGAAACACCATATATTTT
size: NA; J: TRBJ1-6; D: NA; V: TRBV27; CDR3: CASRDATLRSPLHF; DNA: TGTGCGAGCCGGGACGCCACATTGAGGTCACCCCTCCACTTT
size: NA; J: TRBJ2-3; D: NA; V: TRBV9; CDR3: CASSVGGAGTDTQYF; DNA: TGTGCCAGCAGCGTAGGAGGGGCCGGCACAGATACGCAGTATTTT
size: NA; J: TRBJ2-7; D: NA; V: TRBV5-8; CDR3: CATPLRDNYEQYF; DNA: TGTGCCACTCCACTGAGGGACAACTACGAGCAGTACTTC
size: NA; J: TRBJ2-3; D: TRBD1; V: TRBV30; CDR3: CAWTGQGPDTQYF; DNA: TGTGCCTGGACCGGACAGGGCCCAGATACGCAGTATTTT
size: NA; J: TRBJ2-3; D: TRBD1; V: TRBV9; CDR3: CASSEWGQDGDTQYF; DNA: TGTGCCAGTTCAGAGTGGGGACAGGATGGTGATACGCAGTATTTT
size: NA; J: TRBJ1-6; D: NA; V: TRBV28; CDR3: CASVEMLNSPLHF; DNA: TGTGCCAGCGTTGAGATGCTTAATTCACCCCTCCACTTT
size: NA; J: TRBJ1-2; D: NA; V: TRBV28; CDR3: CASSPVSTQGGSYGYTF; DNA: TGTGCCAGCAGCCCGGTCTCTACACAGGGAGGAAGCTATGGCTACACCTTC
size: NA; J: TRBJ1-5; D: NA; V: TRBV19; CDR3: CASSRRQEVDQPQHF; DNA: TGTGCCAGTAGCCGGAGGCAGGAAGTAGATCAGCCCCAGCATTTT
size: NA; J: TRBJ1-2; D: NA; V: TRBV15; CDR3: CATSRRGEGYTF; DNA: TGTGCCACCAGCCGGAGGGGTGAGGGCTACACCTTC
size: NA; J: TRBJ2-5; D: NA; V: TRBV18; CDR3: CASSPRSRAQGETQYF; DNA: TGTGCCAGCTCACCACGGTCCAGGGCTCAGGGGGAGACCCAGTACTTC
size: NA; J: TRBJ1-5; D: NA; V: TRBV5-5; CDR3: CASSLGPGVSNQPQHF; DNA: TGTGCCAGCAGCTTGGGTCCAGGGGTCAGCAATCAGCCCCAGCATTTT
size: NA; J: TRBJ2-7; D: TRBD2; V: TRBV10-3; CDR3: CAIRPLAGGYEQYF; DNA: TGTGCCATCAGGCCCCTAGCGGGCGGTTACGAGCAGTACTTC
size: NA; J: TRBJ2-7; D: NA; V: TRBV12-5; CDR3: CASGLFRDGSYEQYF; DNA: TGTGCTAGTGGTTTGTTCCGGGACGGCTCCTACGAGCAGTACTTC
size: few; J: TRBJ2-3; D: TRBD2; V: TRBV9; CDR3: CASSVFSGSGTDTQYF; DNA: TGTGCCAGCAGCGTTTTTAGCGGGAGTGGCACAGATACGCAGTATTTT
size: few; J: TRBJ1-1; D: NA; V: TRBV5-4; CDR3: CASSPGGRQVMNTEAFF; DNA: TGTGCCAGCAGCCCCGGAGGTAGACAGGTGATGAACACTGAAGCTTTCTTT
size: NA; J: TRBJ1-1; D: TRBD1; V: TRBV18; CDR3: CASSPTGVTEAFF; DNA: TGTGCCAGCTCACCTACAGGGGTCACTGAAGCTTTCTTT
size: NA; J: TRBJ2-2; D: NA; V: TRBV6-5; CDR3: CASSPEPNTGELFF; DNA: TGTGCCAGCAGCCCTGAGCCGAACACCGGGGAGCTGTTTTTT
size: NA; J: TRBJ1-1; D: TRBD1; V: TRBV2; CDR3: CASRREQGMSTEAFF; DNA: TGTGCCAGCAGGAGGGAACAGGGGATGAGCACTGAAGCTTTCTTT
size: once; J: TRBJ1-5; D: NA; V: TRBV6-1; CDR3: CASSEGRILNRPQHF; DNA: TGTGCCAGCAGTGAAGGGAGGATACTAAATCGGCCCCAGCATTTT
size: NA; J: TRBJ2-7; D: TRBD1; V: TRBV30; CDR3: CAWSVLGQGASYEQYF; DNA: TGTGCCTGGAGTGTACTGGGACAGGGGGCCTCCTACGAGCAGTACTTC
size: NA; J: TRBJ2-5; D: TRBD2; V: TRBV29-1; CDR3: CSAPRAGGETQYF; DNA: TGCAGCGCTCCCCGAGCGGGGGGAGAGACCCAGTACTTC
size: NA; J: TRBJ2-5; D: NA; V: TRBV19; CDR3: CASSTGGGETQYF; DNA: TGTGCCAGTAGTACAGGGGGAGGAGAGACCCAGTACTTC
size: NA; J: TRBJ2-5; D: NA; V: TRBV27; CDR3: CASSRGWGIQETQYF; DNA: TGTGCCAGCAGCCGGGGGTGGGGAATCCAAGAGACCCAGTACTTC
size: NA; J: TRBJ1-2; D: NA; V: TRBV6-1; CDR3: CASSDGTGETYGYTF; DNA: TGTGCCAGCAGTGACGGGACCGGAGAGACCTATGGCTACACCTTC
size: NA; J: TRBJ2-1; D: TRBD2; V: TRBV7-9; CDR3: CASSERLAGDNEQFF; DNA: TGTGCCAGCAGCGAAAGACTAGCGGGAGACAATGAGCAGTTCTTC
size: NA; J: TRBJ2-7; D: NA; V: TRBV6-5; CDR3: CASSPGLTYEQYF; DNA: TGTGCCAGCAGCCCTGGACTGACCTACGAGCAGTACTTC
size: NA; J: TRBJ1-5; D: NA; V: TRBV19; CDR3: CASSARWGADSNQPQHF; DNA: TGTGCCAGTAGTGCCCGATGGGGGGCGGATAGCAATCAGCCCCAGCATTTT
size: NA; J: TRBJ2-3; D: NA; V: TRBV19; CDR3: CASSGATRSGTDTQYF; DNA: TGTGCCAGTAGTGGGGCGACTAGGTCAGGCACAGATACGCAGTATTTT
size: NA; J: TRBJ2-1; D: TRBD2; V: TRBV28; CDR3: CASSRGDLYNEQFF; DNA: TGTGCCAGCAGCCGGGGGGACCTGTACAATGAGCAGTTCTTC
size: NA; J: TRBJ2-1; D: TRBD2; V: TRBV5-1; CDR3: CASSLALLAGDNEQFF; DNA: TGCGCCAGCAGCTTGGCTTTGCTAGCGGGAGACAATGAGCAGTTCTTC
size: NA; J: TRBJ2-1; D: NA; V: TRBV19; CDR3: CASRGGSNEQFF; DNA: TGTGCCAGTAGAGGGGGAAGCAATGAGCAGTTCTTC
size: NA; J: TRBJ1-1; D: NA; V: TRBV28; CDR3: CASTSSESEAFF; DNA: TGTGCCAGCACCAGTTCTGAGTCTGAAGCTTTCTTT
size: NA; J: TRBJ1-3; D: NA; V: TRBV28; CDR3: CASSPTRTALISGNTIYF; DNA: TGTGCCAGCAGTCCCACCCGGACAGCGCTAATCTCTGGAAACACCATATATTTT
size: NA; J: TRBJ2-7; D: NA; V: TRBV5-6; CDR3: CASSLYSPLAYEQYF; DNA: TGTGCCAGCAGCTTGTATAGTCCACTGGCATACGAGCAGTACTTC
size: NA; J: TRBJ1-3; D: NA; V: TRBV2; CDR3: CASKNRFLSGNTIYF; DNA: TGTGCCAGCAAAAACAGGTTCCTCTCTGGAAACACCATATATTTT
size: NA; J: TRBJ2-3; D: NA; V: TRBV1; CDR3: CTSSQDGKDSGSTDTQYF; DNA: TGCACCAGCAGCCAAGATGGCAAGGACTCAGGGTCGACAGATACGCAGTATTTT
size: NA; J: TRBJ2-3; D: TRBD1; V: TRBV7-8; CDR3: CASSSGQGKQYF; DNA: TGTGCCAGCAGCTCGGGACAGGGGAAGCAGTATTTT
size: NA; J: TRBJ2-3; D: TRBD1; V: TRBV29-1; CDR3: CSAEWDSTTDTQYF; DNA: TGCAGCGCCGAATGGGACAGTACCACAGATACGCAGTATTTT
size: NA; J: TRBJ2-7; D: NA; V: TRBV28; CDR3: CASRTHRGSVGEQYF; DNA: TGTGCCAGCAGGACACACCGAGGGAGTGTCGGCGAGCAGTACTTC
size: NA; J: TRBJ1-1; D: NA; V: TRBV4-3; CDR3: CASSQDRGSTEAFF; DNA: TGCGCCAGCAGCCAAGATCGCGGGAGTACTGAAGCTTTCTTT
size: NA; J: TRBJ1-4; D: NA; V: TRBV4-3; CDR3: CASSQVSLSNEKLFF; DNA: TGCGCCAGCAGCCAAGTGTCCCTCTCTAATGAAAAACTGTTTTTT
size: few; J: TRBJ1-1; D: NA; V: TRBV6-1; CDR3: CASRIGDPGGTEAFF; DNA: TGTGCCAGCAGGATAGGGGACCCGGGTGGCACTGAAGCTTTCTTT
size: NA; J: TRBJ2-4; D: NA; V: TRBV19; CDR3: CASTDGRTSKNIQYF; DNA: TGTGCCAGTACTGATGGCCGGACTTCCAAAAACATTCAGTACTTC
size: NA; J: TRBJ2-6; D: NA; V: TRBV5-6; CDR3: CASHTSRPGANVLTF; DNA: TGTGCCAGCCATACATCGCGTCCTGGGGCCAACGTCCTGACTTTC
size: NA; J: TRBJ1-1; D: NA; V: TRBV11-1; CDR3: CASSHGRGTEAFF; DNA: TGTGCCAGCAGCCACGGGCGGGGCACTGAAGCTTTCTTT
size: few; J: TRBJ2-7; D: NA; V: TRBV12-5; CDR3: CASVIGYEQYF; DNA: TGTGCTAGTGTGATCGGCTACGAGCAGTACTTC
size: few; J: TRBJ2-1; D: NA; V: TRBV30; CDR3: CAWEDSSYNEQFF; DNA: TGTGCCTGGGAGGACAGCTCCTACAATGAGCAGTTCTTC
size: NA; J: TRBJ1-2; D: TRBD1; V: TRBV4-2; CDR3: CASNGQGIYGYTF; DNA: TGTGCCAGCAACGGACAGGGAATCTATGGCTACACCTTC